Following are 25 T cell receptor beta chains from one sample sequenced in a study of Tregs in tolerant kidney transplant recipients. Produced via immunoSEQ multiplex PCR; TCRdb's table is partial and in-frame only. The sample contains 200,000 to 300,000 clones, about 80% of which appear only once. The material sequenced was CD4+ T cells from blood. These receptors originate from a human donor in good health.

The gene calls are TRBV25-1 and TRBJ1-3, with TRBD1 matching over 8 bases. V lost 4 bases and J lost 7; bases outside the gene matches: 9. This CDR3 is 15 amino acids long. Germline V gene lookup returns CDR1 MGHDK and CDR2 SYGVNS. This chain's CDR3 is CASSGPTGDQNTIYF. CDR3 DNA: TGTGCCAGCAGTGGCCCGACAGGGGACCAGAACACCATATATTTT.

This chain uses TRBV6-5 with TRBJ2-7, with TRBD2 matching 11 bases. CDR3 length: 15 residues. Germline CDR1 MNHEY, CDR2 SVGAGI. The trim removed 5 bases at V and 3 bases at J, leaving 6 bases unmatched. CDR3 amino acids: CASSAGTSGNYEQYF. CDR3 coding DNA: TGTGCCAGCAGTGCCGGGACTAGCGGAAACTACGAGCAGTACTTC.

The chain joins TRBV9 to TRBJ2-1, with D perhaps TRBD1 or TRBD2 (6 bases each). The CDR3 has 14 residues. Germline V gene data show CDR1 as SGDLS and CDR2 as YYNGEE. V was shortened by 2 bases and J by 11 bases, with 17 bases between the two germline ends. CDR3 DNA: TGTGCCAGCAGCGTGGGGGGCGGAGCGGAACAGCAGTTCTTC. It specifies CASSVGGGAEQQFF.

The V gene is TRBV7-2, the J gene TRBJ2-7; D possibly corresponds to TRBD1 (6 bases). CDR3 length equals 14 residues. The V end lost 3 bases, the J end lost 6 bases, and 15 bases lay between the germline ends. Germline CDR1 and CDR2: SGHTA and FQGNSA. CDR3 residues: CASSFSRTAGEQYF. CDR3 DNA sequence: TGTGCCAGCAGCTTCTCCCGGACAGCCGGCGAGCAGTACTTC.

The rearrangement joins TRBV4-1 to TRBJ1-5, with D perhaps matching TRBD1 (6 bases). The CDR3 has 17 amino acids. Trimming removed 4 bases from V and 0 bases from J, with 16 bases in between. Germline CDR1 reads MGHRA; CDR2 reads YSYEKL. The CDR3 reads CASSRTGQTSSNQPQHF. The CDR3 coding sequence is TGCGCCAGCAGCCGAACTGGACAGACCTCTAGCAATCAGCCCCAGCATTTT.

The chain combines TRBV5-1 with TRBJ2-3; 14 bases are shared with TRBD2. CDR1 and CDR2 from the germline V gene are SGHRS and YFSETQ. Unmatched junction bases numbered 3, after V lost 0 bases and J lost 3 bases. The CDR3 is 17 residues long. The CDR3 DNA follows: TGCGCCAGCAGCTTGGCCGGGACTAGCGGGGGTACAGATACGCAGTATTTT. It yields the protein CASSLAGTSGGTDTQYF.

This rearrangement joins TRBV13 to TRBJ1-1, with 7 nucleotides matching TRBD1. The junction had 12 bases not matched to a gene; V was cut back by 4 bases and J by 1 base. The CDR3 runs to 17 residues. The germline V gene encodes CDR1 PRHDT and CDR2 FYEKMQ (reference sequence). The CDR3 nucleotides read TGTGCCAGCAGCTGGATTACAGGGGAGACACAGAACACTGAAGCTTTCTTT. Translated: CASSWITGETQNTEAFF.

The J gene is TRBJ2-7, the V gene TRBV19; 8 bases fit TRBD1. Germline-derived CDR1 and CDR2 are LNHDA and SQIVND (reference sequence). V dropped 5 bases and J dropped 5; count of bases not matched to a gene: 8. The CDR3 has 14 residues. The CDR3 loop reads CASSSWTGSDEQYF. As DNA, the CDR3 is TGTGCCAGTAGTTCTTGGACAGGGAGTGACGAGCAGTACTTC.

The rearrangement joins TRBV2 to TRBJ2-6; D not resolved. Trimming left V 8 bases short and J 0 bases short, with 17 bases between. This CDR3 has 17 residues. In germline, CDR1 is SNHLY, CDR2 FYNNEI. This chain's CDR3 is CASEMGIWDSGANVLTF. Written as DNA, the CDR3 is TGTGCCAGCGAGATGGGGATCTGGGACTCTGGGGCCAACGTCCTGACTTTC.

This chain uses TRBV4-2 with TRBJ2-1, with unresolved D. From germline, CDR1 is LGHNA and CDR2 YNFKEQ. The V end lost 4 bases, the J end lost 4 bases, and 5 bases lay between the germline ends. The CDR3 runs 12 residues. The CDR3 loop reads CASSPSYNEQFF. In nucleotides, the CDR3 is TGTGCCAGCAGCCCCAGTTACAATGAGCAGTTCTTC.

The gene calls are TRBV7-3 and TRBJ2-1; D perhaps matches TRBD2 (7 bases). The CDR3 runs 17 residues. CDR1 and CDR2 from the germline V gene are SGHTA and FQGTGA. Between the trimmed V and J ends, which lost 5 bases and 4 bases, there was a span of 21 bases. The CDR3 loop is CASSLMGGGGVYNEQFF. CDR3 in DNA: TGTGCCAGCAGCCTAATGGGCGGGGGCGGCGTATACAATGAGCAGTTCTTC.

Only a few counts were recorded for this clone. The genes are TRBV18 and TRBJ1-1, with D perhaps matching TRBD1 (5 bases). Trimming removed 5 bases from V and 1 base from J, with 11 bases in between. CDR3 length: 14 residues. Germline values: CDR1 KGHSH, CDR2 LQKENI. The CDR3 DNA sequence: TGTGCCAGCTCATCGACAGCAGGGAACACTGAAGCTTTCTTT. It encodes CASSSTAGNTEAFF.

This sequence joins TRBV6-5 and TRBJ1-2; a possible D gene is TRBD1 (6 bases). Germline values: CDR1 MNHEY, CDR2 SVGAGI. This CDR3 region has 15 residues. Between the trimmed V and J ends, which lost 0 bases and 7 bases, there was a span of 15 bases. CDR3 residues: CASSYSGAGKSGYTF. CDR3 coding DNA: TGTGCCAGCAGTTACTCGGGGGCTGGTAAGAGTGGCTACACCTTC.

The chain links TRBV29-1 to TRBJ2-1; no definite D call. Trimming removed 5 bases at V and 3 bases at J, with 5 bases between. The V gene's germline CDR1 is SQVTM and CDR2 ANQGSEA. The CDR3 is 11 amino acids. This chain's CDR3 is CSVRFYNEQFF. DNA for the CDR3: TGCAGCGTTAGATTCTACAATGAGCAGTTCTTC.

The CDR3 nucleotides read TGCAGCGTTGCGAACCTCGGGACGGCGGTTGGAAAACTGTTTTTT. Translation gives CSVANLGTAVGKLFF. The chain has TRBV29-1 and TRBJ1-4; possibly TRBD1 for D (5 bases). Trimming took 4 bases from V and 10 from J, leaving 22 bases between them. There are 15 residues in the CDR3. The V gene's germline CDR1 is SQVTM and CDR2 ANQGSEA.

Concerning this clone: Other nucleotide sequences from this sample produce the same CDR3. CDR3 amino acids: CASSIGRQPQHF. DNA of the CDR3: TGTGCCAGTAGTATTGGAAGGCAGCCCCAGCATTTT. This rearrangement joins TRBV19 to TRBJ1-5; D gene uncertain. Trimming took 3 bases from V and 7 from J, leaving 7 bases between them. The CDR3 sequence is 12 residues long. CDR1 and CDR2 from the germline V gene are LNHDA and SQIVND (reference sequence).

This chain's CDR3 is CASSETSNSPLHF. In nucleotides, the CDR3 is TGTGCCAGCAGTGAAACTTCCAATTCACCCCTCCACTTT. The chain employs TRBV6-1 and TRBJ1-6; D unresolved. V gave up 2 bases and J gave up 7 bases, with 6 bases separating them. Germline CDR1 reads MNHNS; CDR2 reads SASEGT. This CDR3 region has 13 residues.

The rearrangement joins TRBV5-8 to TRBJ1-4, with D unclear. CDR1 and CDR2 (germline): SGHTS, YDEGEE. The CDR3 is 13 amino acids. The germline V and J ends were trimmed by 7 bases and 3 bases, with 10 bases remaining between them. The CDR3 sequence: CASRWSANEKLFF. CDR3 bases: TGTGCCAGCCGTTGGTCGGCTAATGAAAAACTGTTTTTT.

This CDR3 is CASSQTSKGETQYF. In DNA, the CDR3 is TGCGCCAGCAGCCAGACCTCGAAGGGAGAGACCCAGTACTTC. The V gene is TRBV4-1, the J gene TRBJ2-5, with no clear D. From germline, CDR1 is MGHRA and CDR2 YSYEKL. The ends were cut back, 3 bases at V and 4 bases at J, with 12 bases in the middle. The CDR3 contains 14 residues.

The rearrangement links TRBV6-6 to TRBJ2-3; no clear D. This CDR3 contains 14 residues. From germline, CDR1 is MNHNY and CDR2 SVGAGI (reference sequence). V gave up 6 bases and J gave up 2 bases, with 12 bases separating them. CDR3 DNA sequence: TGTGCCAGCAGGGGATATAAGTCCACAGATACGCAGTATTTT. Amino acids: CASRGYKSTDTQYF.

The chain employs TRBV6-1 and TRBJ2-1; 11 bases agree with TRBD1. CDR3 length: 15 residues. CDR1 and CDR2 from the germline V gene are MNHNS and SASEGT. V trimming: 10 bases; J trimming: 4 bases; junction bases outside the gene matches: 9. This chain's CDR3 is CATSEGQGEYNEQFF. The CDR3 coding sequence is TGTGCCACCTCCGAGGGACAGGGGGAGTACAATGAGCAGTTCTTC.

This chain uses TRBV10-2 with TRBJ2-3; D perhaps matches TRBD2 (6 bases). In germline, CDR1 is WSHSY, CDR2 SAAADI. This CDR3 is 17 amino acids long. V was trimmed by 0 bases and J by 0 bases, leaving 13 bases between them. The CDR3 sequence is CASSESWVSGSTDTQYF. For the CDR3, the DNA is TGCGCCAGCAGTGAGTCGTGGGTTAGCGGCAGCACAGATACGCAGTATTTT.

The chain combines TRBV7-9 with TRBJ1-2; D unresolved. Trimming took off 1 base at V and 8 bases at J, with 17 bases between the two ends. This CDR3 has 15 amino acids. Germline V gives CDR1 SEHNR, CDR2 FQNEAQ (reference sequence). CDR3 DNA sequence: TGTGCCAGCAGCTTAGGTCGGTGGGAAAAAGGAGGCTACACCTTC. Translating gives CASSLGRWEKGGYTF.

This chain uses TRBV18 with TRBJ2-7; D is possibly TRBD1 (6 bases). V lost 2 bases and J 3 bases, leaving 14 bases between the germline ends. The V gene's germline CDR1 is KGHSH and CDR2 LQKENI. The CDR3 extends over 15 amino acids. This chain's CDR3 is CASSPRGSEGYEQYF. CDR3 nucleotides: TGTGCCAGCTCACCAAGGGGGTCAGAGGGCTACGAGCAGTACTTC.

The chain is built from TRBV19 and TRBJ1-4; D may be TRBD1 (6 bases). Trimming stripped 4 bases from V and 5 bases from J, with 17 bases between. CDR3 length: 16 amino acids. The germline gives CDR1 LNHDA, CDR2 SQIVND (reference sequence). The CDR3 region has the DNA TGTGCCAGTAGTACTAAGGAGGGGGGGCAGAATGAAAAACTGTTTTTT. Amino acid sequence: CASSTKEGGQNEKLFF.